This T cell receptor (beta chain) was captured in a study of blood T cell repertoires in COVID-19. The table came from immunoSEQ multiplex PCR; TCRdb's copy has only in-frame clones and leaves some out. The sample contains 200,000 to 250,000 clones, 75% to 85% of which appear only once. The germline CDR1 and CDR2 sequences are SGHVS and FQNEAQ. This CDR3 has 15 residues. The junction had 8 bases not matched to a gene; V was cut back by 5 bases and J by 2 bases. This clone was picked up a small number of times. Specimen: peripheral blood. The TCR was taken from a man in his fifties with active or convalescent COVID-19. This sequence joins TRBV7-8 and TRBJ1-1; 7 bases line up with TRBD1. The CDR3 DNA reads as TGTGCCAGCAGCCCCAGGAACAGGGGAAACACTGAAGCTTTCTTT. It yields the protein CASSPRNRGNTEAFF.